Presented here are 15 T cell receptor beta chains from one specimen sequenced in a study of CD8+CD57+ T cells in acquired aplastic anemia (dated by TCRdb to between 2018 and 2020). TCRdb names Illumina HiSeq 2000 as the instrument used. Genomic DNA served as template for TCR beta VDJ combination and CDR3 sequence profiling. TCRdb reworked the public reads: Q25 trimming with fastp, MiXCR clone assembly, productive beta chains retained. Each CDR3 protein appears once, grouped with its most common genes and DNA. The sample has 200,000 to 300,000 distinct CDR3 sequences on record, around 45% of them singletons. Approximately 8% of the sample rests with the top ten. Flow cytometry had shown CD8+CD57+ cell expansion in the patients selected for sequencing. The sequenced material came from sorted CD4+, CD8+, or CD8+CD57+ T cells (not recorded which) from PBMCs. These receptor sequences come from a human donor with aplastic anemia.

This clonotype occurred many times. This rearrangement joins TRBV6-4 to TRBJ2-1; D gene unclear. Trimming took off 2 bases at V and 4 bases at J, with 6 bases between the two ends. The CDR3 loop spans 13 amino acids. Germline V gene data show CDR1 as MRHNA and CDR2 as SNTAGT. The DNA for the CDR3 is TGTGCCAGCAGTGACGGCGCTTACAATGAGCAGTTCTTC. This codes for CASSDGAYNEQFF.

V gene TRBV7-8 combines with J gene TRBJ2-3; D unclear. V was pared by 1 base and J by 2 bases, with 7 bases between. The CDR3 totals 14 residues. CDR1 and CDR2 from the germline V gene are SGHVS and FQNEAQ. CDR3 sequence reads: CASSLVTDTDTQYF. The CDR3 region has the DNA TGTGCCAGCAGCTTAGTTACAGACACAGATACGCAGTATTTT.

The V call is TRBV7-9, the J call TRBJ1-5; 8 nucleotides align to TRBD1. Germline V lookup: CDR1 SEHNR, CDR2 FQNEAQ (reference sequence). The ends lost 5 bases at V and 2 bases at J; junction bases unmatched: 8. CDR3 length: 16 amino acids. CDR3 residues: CASSDTSTGGNQPQHF. The CDR3 DNA sequence: TGTGCCAGCAGCGACACGTCGACAGGGGGCAATCAGCCCCAGCATTTT. The entire variable domain, with the rest obtained from reference TRBV7-9 and TRBJ1-5, is as follows: DTGVSQNPRHKITKRGQNVTFRCDPISEHNRLYWYRQTLGQGPEFLTYFQNEAQLEKSRLLSDRFSAERPKGSFSTLEIQRTEQGDSAMYLCASSDTSTGGNQPQHFGDGTRLSIL.

This clonotype has a count of ten or more. The genes are TRBV20-1 and TRBJ1-5, with D perhaps matching TRBD1 (5 bases). The germline V and J ends were trimmed by 6 bases and 4 bases, with 25 bases remaining between them. CDR3 length: 17 residues. Germline values: CDR1 DFQATT, CDR2 SNEGSKA (reference sequence). The CDR3 coding sequence is TGCAGTGCCGGACAATTGTTCCTAAAGGGACTTAATCAGCCCCAGCATTTT. Residues: CSAGQLFLKGLNQPQHF.

This clonotype was counted only a few times. V usage is TRBV27 and J usage is TRBJ1-4; D not certain. This CDR3 contains 18 residues. Trimming shortened V by 2 bases and J by 0 bases, and 16 bases separated the two germline ends. Germline CDR1 is MNHEY and CDR2 is SMNVEV (reference sequence). CDR3 in amino acids: CASSLRPVPFSTNEKLFF. The DNA for the CDR3 is TGTGCCAGCAGTTTACGGCCGGTACCCTTCTCAACTAATGAAAAACTGTTTTTT.

Regarding this clonotype: Since a much larger clone is just one base distant, this may be a read error. This rearrangement joins TRBV14 to TRBJ1-2; TRBD1 agrees at 7 bases. Germline V lookup: CDR1 SGHDN, CDR2 FVKESK. CDR3 length: 15 amino acids. Written as DNA, the CDR3 is TGTGCCGGCAGCCGGGACAGTCAGAGTTTCTATGGCTACACCTTC. Translated: CAGSRDSQSFYGYTF.

This clonotype was detected a few times. A much larger clone lies one base from this, so it may be a read error. The chain has TRBV7-9 and TRBJ1-4; D is unresolved. The CDR3 sequence is 15 residues long. With 5 bases removed from V and 2 bases from J, the gap between germline ends came to 12 bases. Germline values: CDR1 SEHNR, CDR2 FQNEAQ (reference sequence). The CDR3 loop reads CASSEVHSTNEKLFF. The DNA of the CDR3 is TGTGCCAGCAGCGAAGTCCACTCGACTAATGAAAAACTGTTTTTT. Variable domain in full (rest from reference TRBV7-9 and TRBJ1-4): DTGVSQNPRHKITKRGQNVTFRCDPISEHNRLYWYRQTLGQGPEFLTYFQNEAQLEKSRLLSDRFSAERPKGSFSTLEIQRTEQGDSAMYLCASSEVHSTNEKLFFGSGTQLSVL.

Comment on this clonotype: A much larger clonotype is one base distant, so this may be a read error. This rearrangement joins TRBV6-9 to TRBJ2-1; weak D call: TRBD1 (6 bases). The last part of the DNA fits TRBJ2-7 better; the J call may be wrong. The CDR3 is 15 residues long. Germline V gives CDR1 MNHGY, CDR2 SVAAGI. CDR3 coding DNA: TGTGCCAGCAGTTATAGTAGGACACGGGACAATGAGCAGTACTTC. This sequence encodes CASSYSRTRDNEQYF.

V is TRBV29-1 and J is TRBJ2-7, with D unresolved. CDR3 length: 12 amino acids. Germline CDR1 SQVTM, CDR2 ANQGSEA. Trimming left V 3 bases short and J 3 bases short, with 9 bases between. The CDR3 DNA is TGCAGCGTTGAGTGGGTAGACTACGAGCAGTACTTC. Protein: CSVEWVDYEQYF.

Many counts were recorded for this clonotype. The V call is TRBV2, the J call TRBJ1-6, with no clear D. The V end lost 1 base, the J end lost 7 bases, and 17 bases lay between the germline ends. CDR1 and CDR2 from the germline V gene are SNHLY and FYNNEI. This CDR3 region has 17 residues. The DNA for the CDR3 is TGTGCCAGCAGTGAAGGGTTGACGGGCCGCGAGAATTCACCCCTCCACTTT. Protein sequence: CASSEGLTGRENSPLHF.

This clonotype was observed many times. The genes are TRBV25-1 and TRBJ1-3; D might be TRBD1 (6 bases). CDR1 and CDR2 from the germline V gene are MGHDK and SYGVNS. CDR3 length: 15 residues. Trimming pared 1 base from V and 8 bases from J, leaving 15 bases between. The CDR3: CASSEWEAGEDTIYF. CDR3 nucleotide sequence: TGTGCCAGCAGTGAATGGGAGGCAGGGGAGGACACCATATATTTT.

In its sample, this clonotype was seen many times. The chain couples TRBV9 to TRBJ2-7; 9 bases are shared with TRBD1. Germline loops: CDR1 SGDLS, CDR2 YYNGEE. J gave up 4 bases and V 3 bases, and 5 bases lay outside the gene matches. The CDR3 covers 14 residues. The CDR3 reads CASSGGDRDYEQYF. CDR3 nucleotide sequence: TGTGCCAGCAGCGGAGGGGACAGGGATTACGAGCAGTACTTC.

The gene calls are TRBV7-9 and TRBJ1-2, with TRBD1 matching over 8 bases. Per germline, CDR1 SEHNR and CDR2 FQNEAQ (reference sequence). The CDR3 sequence is 12 residues long. The J segment lost 12 bases and the V segment lost 4 bases, leaving 7 bases of the junction unmatched. The CDR3, as DNA: TGTGCCAGCAGCTCGCTCCAGGGGGCCGACACCTTC. Protein: CASSSLQGADTF. Complete variable domain (other parts from reference TRBV7-9 and TRBJ1-2): DTGVSQNPRHKITKRGQNVTFRCDPISEHNRLYWYRQTLGQGPEFLTYFQNEAQLEKSRLLSDRFSAERPKGSFSTLEIQRTEQGDSAMYLCASSSLQGADTFGSGTRLTVV.

This clonotype was recorded a few times. V is TRBV7-6 and J is TRBJ1-6, with D possibly matching TRBD1 (6 bases). Trimming removed 5 bases at V and 9 bases at J, with 14 bases between. Germline V gene sequence: CDR1 SGHVS, CDR2 FNYEAQ. This CDR3 contains 14 residues. The CDR3 is CASSQDSLTSPLHF. For the CDR3, the DNA is TGTGCCAGCAGCCAGGACAGCCTGACTTCACCCCTCCACTTT.

V gene TRBV2 combines with J gene TRBJ1-2; D not resolved. The germline V and J ends were trimmed by 4 bases and 5 bases, with 8 bases remaining between them. In germline, CDR1 is SNHLY, CDR2 FYNNEI. The CDR3 contains 12 residues. The DNA for the CDR3 is TGTGCCAGCAGTGGGGATGTGTATGGCTACACCTTC. It codes for CASSGDVYGYTF.